This T cell receptor beta chain was sequenced in a study of shared clonotypes between healthy human individuals. Background on the study: In total, the donors were a couple of women and a few men aged 18 to 49.

Germline V lookup: CDR1 MNHNS, CDR2 SASEGT. V gave up 7 bases and J gave up 4 bases; unmatched junction bases: 6. The CDR3 covers 15 residues. CD45RO-negative, CCR7-selected cells formed the naive CD8 fraction, which excluded terminally differentiated effector memory CD45RA+ cells. In the sorted-subset replicate PCRs, 200 ng DNA, 25,000 to 30,000 T cell genomes, was used. The table came from immunoSEQ multiplex PCR; TCRdb's copy has only in-frame clones and leaves some out. The top ten hold 0.9% to 1.3% of the sample, which has 2 million to 2.5 million clones, about 95% seen once. Material for sequencing was naive CD8+ T cells sorted from blood. The source is a man aged 18 to 30 in good health. The chain uses TRBV6-1 and TRBJ2-7; 14 nucleotides align to TRBD2. This CDR3 reads CASTEGLAGEYEQYF. In DNA form, the CDR3 reads TGTGCCAGCACTGAGGGACTAGCGGGAGAGTACGAGCAGTACTTC.